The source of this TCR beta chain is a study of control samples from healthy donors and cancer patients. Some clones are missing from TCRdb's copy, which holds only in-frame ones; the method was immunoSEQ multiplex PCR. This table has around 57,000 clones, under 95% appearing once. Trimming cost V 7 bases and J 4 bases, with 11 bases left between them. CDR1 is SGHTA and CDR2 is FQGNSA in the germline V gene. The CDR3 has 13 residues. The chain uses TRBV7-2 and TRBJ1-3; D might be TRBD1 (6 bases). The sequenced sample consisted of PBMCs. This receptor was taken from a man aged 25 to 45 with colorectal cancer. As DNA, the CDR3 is TGTGCCAGCACCTCAGGGGCCGGAAACACCATATATTTT. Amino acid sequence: CASTSGAGNTIYF.